The T cell receptor (beta chain) described here comes from a study of blood T cells in healthy people across ages. Donors each provided approximately 9.6 milliliters of peripheral blood. Total RNA extraction produced at least 5.5 micrograms (per sample) for the study. Primed by a sample-barcoded 5' primer and a J-beta primer mix, a second PCR proceeded for 7 to 11 cycles. TCRdb itself ran the 5' RACE reads through MiXCR, one entry per CDR3 protein. The sample lists around 320,000 distinct CDR3 sequences; around 30% were seen once. Remarks on this clonotype: What it recognizes is unknown.

Study observations and caveats: Lack of knowledge of donor CMV status possibly confounded expanded clonotype changes. Among long-lived donors, naive CD4+ cells were more numerous and diversity higher than in aged donors.

The CDR3 loop spans 13 amino acids. Germline V gene data show CDR1 as SGHRS and CDR2 as YFSETQ. V lost 6 bases and J lost 4, with 11 bases in between. The sequencing input was blood. The TCR sequence derives from a woman aged 65 to 85 in good health. The V gene is TRBV5-1, the J gene TRBJ2-1, with a tentative D call TRBD1 (6 bases). CDR3 sequence reads: CASTPDRYNEQFF. The CDR3 DNA reads as TGCGCCAGCACCCCGGACAGATACAATGAGCAGTTCTTC.